This is a list of T cell receptor beta chains from one sample in a study of blood T cell repertoires in COVID-19. Sequencing used immunoSEQ multiplex PCR; TCRdb keeps in-frame clones, though not all of them. The data hold roughly 200,000 clones, with 65% to 90% observed a single time. Sequencing was done on a sample of PBMCs or T cells enriched from blood (not recorded which). The receptor source for this set is a woman aged 40-49 years with acute COVID-19. Each CDR3 is given with its conserved first and last residue. The D gene is left open where the match is weak. For some rows the clone size is stated as once, few or many, or as a class when expanded; others skip it.

V gene	D gene	clone size	J gene	CDR3 DNA	CDR3 protein
TRBV5-5	NA	NA	TRBJ2-1	TGTGCCAGCAGCTTGACAGAGAATGAGCAGTTCTTC	CASSLTENEQFF
TRBV28	NA	NA	TRBJ2-7	TGTGCCAGCAGTTTGTCGGGGAACGAGCAGTACTTC	CASSLSGNEQYF
TRBV5-6	TRBD2	NA	TRBJ2-7	TGTGCCAGCAGCTTAGAGGGGACTAGCGGAGCTATGGAGCAGTACTTC	CASSLEGTSGAMEQYF
TRBV9	NA	NA	TRBJ1-2	TGTGCCAGCAGCGTTCGGGATAAGGATGGCTACACCTTC	CASSVRDKDGYTF
TRBV19	NA	NA	TRBJ2-2	TGTGCCAGTAGTCCCAGGGCGAACACCGGGGAGCTGTTTTTT	CASSPRANTGELFF
TRBV24-1	TRBD1	NA	TRBJ1-1	TGTGCCACCAGTGATTCTCATCGGACAGGGGGGGATGCTTTCTTT	CATSDSHRTGGDAFF
TRBV28	TRBD2	NA	TRBJ2-7	TGTGCCAGCAGTATAGGGACTAGCGGGACCTACGAGCAGTACTTC	CASSIGTSGTYEQYF
TRBV19	NA	NA	TRBJ1-1	TGTGCCAGTACCCCCCAGGGCCGGTCTCACGTGAACACTGAAGCTTTCTTT	CASTPQGRSHVNTEAFF
TRBV28	NA	few	TRBJ1-2	TGTGCCAGCGGTACCGCGGGACGCTTTGACACCTTC	CASGTAGRFDTF
TRBV24-1	TRBD2	NA	TRBJ2-1	TGTGCCACCAGGACAGCGGGGGCGAACAATGAGCAGTTCTTC	CATRTAGANNEQFF
TRBV11-2	TRBD2	NA	TRBJ2-7	TGTGCCAGCAGCCCAAGGACTAGCGCCCTTTACGAGCAGTACTTC	CASSPRTSALYEQYF
TRBV10-3	NA	NA	TRBJ1-6	TGTGCCATCAGAGATGCGGGTAATTCACCCCTCCACTTT	CAIRDAGNSPLHF
TRBV19	TRBD1	NA	TRBJ1-5	TGTGCCAGTGAACCGGGACAGGGTAGTCAGCCCCAGCATTTT	CASEPGQGSQPQHF
TRBV7-9	NA	NA	TRBJ2-7	TGTGCCAGCAGTTACGCAGGGTTCTACGAGCAGTACTTC	CASSYAGFYEQYF
TRBV28	NA	NA	TRBJ1-5	TGTGCCAGCAACGTTGGAGGGACGGGAAGCAATCAGCCCCAGCATTTT	CASNVGGTGSNQPQHF
TRBV5-4	TRBD1	few	TRBJ1-1	TGTGCCAGCAGCTTGGACAGGGGGCGTACTGAAGCTTTCTTT	CASSLDRGRTEAFF
TRBV11-2	NA	NA	TRBJ1-1	TGTGCCAGCAGCTCCCAGGGACACGAAGCTTTCTTT	CASSSQGHEAFF
TRBV6-5	TRBD1	NA	TRBJ1-6	TGTGCCAGCAGAGGACAGGGGGACAATTCACCCCTCCACTTT	CASRGQGDNSPLHF
TRBV11-3	TRBD1	NA	TRBJ1-2	TGTGCCAGCAGCTCGCCCAGACAGGGCGCCTATGGCTACACCTTC	CASSSPRQGAYGYTF
TRBV27	NA	NA	TRBJ2-2	TGTGCCAGCAGTTCCCTGCCGGGGTACACCGGGGAGCTGTTTTTT	CASSSLPGYTGELFF